This T cell receptor (beta chain) is from a study of preoperative IRX-2 immunotherapy in early breast cancer. CDR1 is SGHRS, CDR2 YFSETQ, per germline. This CDR3 has 15 residues. The germline V and J ends were trimmed by 0 bases and 0 bases, with 4 bases remaining between them. Here immunoSEQ multiplex PCR was the method, and the copy in TCRdb shows in-frame clones only, minus some. The sample holds some 42,000 clones, 80% to 90% seen once. Noted treatment: preoperative locoregional IRX-2 cytokine immunotherapy. Samples came from a phase Ib trial of preoperative locoregional IRX-2 cytokine immunotherapy.

The TCR originated in a human donor with breast cancer. This material consisted of lymph node tissue, taken after IRX-2 immunotherapy. This chain links TRBV5-1 with TRBJ2-6; D is uncertain. The CDR3 DNA follows: TGCGCCAGCAGCTTGGAGCACTCTGGGGCCAACGTCCTGACTTTC. Its translation is CASSLEHSGANVLTF.